What follows is one T cell receptor (beta chain) and its context. The data derive from a study of blood T cell repertoires in COVID-19. The CDR3 has 14 amino acids. V was cut by 0 bases and J by 6 bases, with 12 bases left in between. The germline gives CDR1 SGHKS, CDR2 YYEKEE (reference sequence). In the original analysis: Estimates of nucleated cell counts were drawn from the amplification of reference gene primers. The table came from immunoSEQ multiplex PCR; TCRdb's copy has only in-frame clones and leaves some out. V and J calls and clone size follow that table, whereas D and trimming were derived from the DNA. The sample has 180,000 or so clones, around four fifths seen once.

This chain joins TRBV5-5 and TRBJ1-2, with D maybe TRBD1 (5 bases). This receptor was obtained from an elderly woman with active or convalescent COVID-19. The sequencing sample was made of peripheral blood. CDR3 amino acids: CASSLVSGMDGYTF. Written as DNA, the CDR3 is TGTGCCAGCAGCTTGGTGTCAGGGATGGATGGCTACACCTTC.